Each of the 29 T cell receptor beta chains below was sequenced from the same sample in a study of metastatic and nonmetastatic thyroid tumors. Thyroid surgery was preceded by no treatment in any patient. TCRdb reassembled clones from the PCR reads with MiXCR. The sample yields about 21,000 clones, about 28% seen once. What was sequenced was tumor tissue. These TCRs come from a male donor with papillary thyroid cancer or a benign thyroid nodule (not recorded which). Some clones in this sample may be carry-over from other donors' samples.

This clone was observed once. The J gene is TRBJ2-7, the V gene TRBV27; 14 bases fit TRBD2. The V gene end was trimmed by 1 base and the J gene end by 6 bases; junction bases not matched to a gene: 14. The CDR3 is 19 residues long. Germline CDR1 and CDR2: MNHEY and SMNVEV (reference sequence). The CDR3 nucleotides read TGTGCCAGCAGTTTATTTGGGGGCACGACTAGCGGGAGGGCCAGCGAGCAGTACTTC. It encodes CASSLFGGTTSGRASEQYF.

The chain carries TRBV10-2 and TRBJ2-7; tentative D call: TRBD1 (5 bases). The V end lost 8 bases, the J end lost 4 bases, and 15 bases lay between the germline ends. The V gene's germline CDR1 is WSHSY and CDR2 SAAADI. CDR3 size: 13 residues. CDR3 in amino acids: CASGVQASYEQYF. The CDR3 DNA follows: TGCGCCAGCGGTGTACAGGCTTCATACGAGCAGTACTTC.

The gene calls are TRBV7-3 and TRBJ1-5, with no clear D. Trimming cost V 5 bases and J 7 bases, with 15 bases left between them. CDR1 and CDR2 (germline): SGHTA, FQGTGA. The CDR3 loop spans 14 amino acids. Written as DNA, the CDR3 is TGTGCCAGCAGCCCGGACGGGGAGGTCCAGCCCCAGCATTTT. It is translated as CASSPDGEVQPQHF.

This clone was counted many times. J is TRBJ2-7 and V is TRBV3-1; maybe TRBD2 (5 bases). This CDR3 contains 14 residues. Germline-derived CDR1 and CDR2 are LGHDT and YNNKEL (reference sequence). Trimming removed 5 bases from V and 12 bases from J, with 23 bases in between. The CDR3 DNA reads as TGTGCCAGCAGCGCTTCGATAGCGAACCCACATCGGTACTTC. Its translation: CASSASIANPHRYF.

This clone was detected a few times. The V gene is TRBV2, the J gene TRBJ2-1; D not certain. The CDR3 length is 12 residues. The germline V and J ends were trimmed by 5 bases and 6 bases, with 8 bases remaining between them. CDR1 is SNHLY and CDR2 is FYNNEI in the germline V gene. The CDR3 DNA follows: TGTGCCAGCAGTTACTCCCTCAATGAGCAGTTCTTC. Its translation is CASSYSLNEQFF. The full variable domain, completed using reference TRBV2 and TRBJ2-1, is EPEVTQTPSHQVTQMGQEVILRCVPISNHLYFYWYRQILGQKVEFLVSFYNNEISEKSEIFDDQFSVERPDGSNFTLKIRSTKLEDSAMYFCASSYSLNEQFFGPGTRLTVL.

This clone showed up just a few times. The V gene is TRBV15, the J gene TRBJ1-1; D unclear. CDR3 length: 15 residues. From germline, CDR1 is LNHNV and CDR2 YYDKDF (reference sequence). The V end lost 4 bases, the J end lost 9 bases, and 21 bases lay between the germline ends. CDR3 nucleotide sequence: TGTGCCACCAGCAAAGTGGGAGACTTGTACGGCAAAGCTTTCTTT. Protein sequence: CATSKVGDLYGKAFF.

This clone was seen repeatedly, ten times or more. The genes are TRBV3-1 and TRBJ2-7, with unresolved D. Trimming took off 1 base at V and 0 bases at J, with 10 bases between the two ends. Germline lookup yields CDR1 LGHDT and CDR2 YNNKEL (reference sequence). CDR3 length: 15 amino acids. For the CDR3, the DNA is TGTGCCAGCAGCCAAGGGGTGGGGTTCTCCTACGAGCAGTACTTC. As protein: CASSQGVGFSYEQYF.

The chain has TRBV5-8 and TRBJ2-1; 8 nucleotides match TRBD2. Germline loops: CDR1 SGHTS, CDR2 YDEGEE. V lost 10 bases, J lost 7 bases, and 7 bases stayed unmatched. CDR3 size: 12 residues. As DNA, the CDR3 is TGTGCCGGGGGGGGACTAGAAAATGAGCAGTTCTTC. Translated, it gives CAGGGLENEQFF.

This clone was recorded at least ten times. The V call is TRBV9, the J call TRBJ2-1; 7 positions match TRBD2. The germline V gene encodes CDR1 SGDLS and CDR2 YYNGEE. The CDR3 loop spans 16 amino acids. Unmatched junction bases numbered 7, after V lost 3 bases and J lost 1 base. DNA for the CDR3: TGTGCCAGCAGCGAGACTAGCTCCCTTTCCTACAATGAGCAGTTCTTC. Its protein is CASSETSSLSYNEQFF.

The chain couples TRBV7-9 to TRBJ1-4; maybe TRBD1 (5 bases). CDR3 length: 15 amino acids. Germline lookup yields CDR1 SEHNR and CDR2 FQNEAQ (reference sequence). The germline V and J ends were trimmed by 1 base and 7 bases, with 13 bases remaining between them. CDR3 residues: CASSLGGPGGEKLFF. CDR3 bases: TGTGCCAGCAGCTTAGGGGGACCTGGGGGTGAAAAACTGTTTTTT. The variable domain in full, with the rest retrieved from reference TRBV7-9 and TRBJ1-4, is DTGVSQNPRHKITKRGQNVTFRCDPISEHNRLYWYRQTLGQGPEFLTYFQNEAQLEKSRLLSDRFSAERPKGSFSTLEIQRTEQGDSAMYLCASSLGGPGGEKLFFGSGTQLSVL.

The CDR3 sequence is CASSYRWLNEQFF. The CDR3 DNA reads as TGTGCCAGCAGCTACAGGTGGTTGAATGAGCAGTTCTTC. The chain joins TRBV27 to TRBJ2-1; TRBD1 is a possible D gene (5 bases). Germline CDR1 and CDR2: MNHEY and SMNVEV (reference sequence). CDR3 length: 13 residues. V was clipped by 6 bases and J by 7 bases, with 13 bases between them.

This clone is labeled as medium-sized. The chain links TRBV20-1 to TRBJ2-1; no clear D gene. V lost 6 bases and J 5 bases, leaving 20 bases between the germline ends. Germline loops: CDR1 DFQATT, CDR2 SNEGSKA (reference sequence). The CDR3 covers 15 residues. This chain's CDR3 is CSANYLGTGNNEQFF. The DNA for the CDR3 is TGCAGTGCAAACTATCTAGGTACCGGAAACAATGAGCAGTTCTTC.

Sample share makes this clone medium-sized. Mismatch with germline at one junction end may stem from a read error. This chain links TRBV2 with TRBJ1-2, with TRBD1 identical over 9 bases. Germline V CDR1 and CDR2: SNHLY, FYNNEI. The CDR3 loop spans 15 amino acids. CDR3 sequence reads: CASSEEGQGDYGYTF. The CDR3 nucleotides are TGTGCCAGCAGCGAAGAGGGACAGGGCGACTATGGCTACACCTTC.

This clone counts as medium-sized. The chain uses TRBV2 and TRBJ1-1; the D gene is possibly TRBD1 (6 bases). Looked up from germline, CDR1 is SNHLY and CDR2 is FYNNEI. The V gene lost 6 bases and the J gene lost 5 bases, with 13 bases spanning the gap. CDR3 length: 13 amino acids. CDR3 nucleotides: TGTGCCAGCAGACCCCAGGGGAATACTGAAGCTTTCTTT. Translation: CASRPQGNTEAFF. Full variable domain (rest looked up from reference TRBV2 and TRBJ1-1): EPEVTQTPSHQVTQMGQEVILRCVPISNHLYFYWYRQILGQKVEFLVSFYNNEISEKSEIFDDQFSVERPDGSNFTLKIRSTKLEDSAMYFCASRPQGNTEAFFGQGTRLTVV.

This clone turned up a few times. This may be a read error: a much more frequent sequence differs by one nucleotide. The chain's CDR3 is CASLDRGVGELFF. The CDR3 DNA sequence: TGTGCCAGCCTGGACAGGGGGGTCGGGGAGCTGTTTTTT. The chain is built from TRBV2 and TRBJ2-2; 10 bases map to TRBD1. Unmatched junction bases numbered 4, after V lost 8 bases and J lost 7 bases. Germline values: CDR1 SNHLY, CDR2 FYNNEI. This CDR3 spans 13 amino acids.

V and J are TRBV6-1 and TRBJ1-1, with D possibly matching TRBD1 (5 bases). Germline V gene lookup returns CDR1 MNHNS and CDR2 SASEGT. The CDR3 runs 12 residues. Trimming cost V 9 bases and J 9 bases, with 17 bases left between them. In DNA form, the CDR3 reads TGTGCCAGTCGGGTCACGGGGGGGAAAGCTTTCTTT. This codes for CASRVTGGKAFF.

This clone is medium-sized. V usage is TRBV7-2 and J usage is TRBJ1-2; D perhaps matches TRBD1 (5 bases). The V gene's germline CDR1 is SGHTA and CDR2 FQGNSA. This CDR3 has 14 residues. V dropped 5 bases and J dropped 8 bases, with 18 bases sitting between them. The CDR3 nucleotides are TGTGCCAGCAGCCTAGAAAGGGGTTTGAAGGGCTACACCTTC. It encodes CASSLERGLKGYTF.

The chain has TRBV6-5 and TRBJ2-1; TRBD2 is a possible D gene (6 bases). The CDR3 is made up of 15 amino acids. Germline lookup yields CDR1 MNHEY and CDR2 SVGAGI. The ends were cut back, 0 bases at V and 5 bases at J, with 11 bases in the middle. This CDR3 is CASSYSPGAHNEQFF. The DNA of the CDR3 is TGTGCCAGCAGTTACTCGCCGGGAGCGCACAATGAGCAGTTCTTC.

A note on this clone: At one boundary the junction diverges from the germline segment, which might be a read error. The chain links TRBV20-1 to TRBJ2-1; 8 positions agree with TRBD2. The CDR3 is 16 residues long. Germline V gene lookup returns CDR1 DFQATT and CDR2 SNEGSKA (reference sequence). Here the CDR3 DNA reads TGCAGTGCTAGAGGGTGGAATAGCGGGATGAACAATGAGCAGTCCTTC. It encodes CSARGWNSGMNNEQSF.

This clone was counted between two and nine times. The rearrangement uses TRBV11-2 and TRBJ2-2, with 7 bases identical to TRBD2. The CDR3 loop spans 17 amino acids. Germline-derived CDR1 and CDR2 are SGHAT and FQNNGV. The CDR3 reads CADGGVKGRENTGELFF. DNA of the CDR3: TGTGCGGATGGGGGGGTTAAAGGAAGGGAGAACACCGGGGAGCTGTTTTTT. Filled out from reference TRBV11-2 and TRBJ2-2, the complete variable domain reads EAGVAQSPRYKIIEKRQSVAFWCNPISGHATLYWYQQILGQGPKLLIQFQNNGVVDDSQLPKDRFSAERLKGVDSTLKIQPAKLEDSAVYLCADGGVKGRENTGELFFGEGSRLTVL.

The CDR3, as DNA: TGTGCCTGGAGTGAACACGACACAGATACGCAGTATTTT. This sequence encodes CAWSEHDTDTQYF. The chain recombines TRBV30 with TRBJ2-3; D remains ambiguous. V lost 1 base to trimming and J lost 2 bases, with 7 bases between them. Germline CDR1 and CDR2: GTSNPN and SVGIG (reference sequence). The CDR3 is 13 amino acids. Filled out from reference TRBV30 and TRBJ2-3, the complete variable domain reads SQTIHQWPATLVQPVGSPLSLECTVEGTSNPNLYWYRQAAGRGLQLLFYSVGIGQISSEVPQNLSASRPQDRQFILSSKKLLLSDSGFYLCAWSEHDTDTQYFGPGTRLTVL.

The sample holds many counts of this clone. The gene calls are TRBV19 and TRBJ1-2; TRBD1 might be the D (5 bases). Trimming took 5 bases from V and 8 from J, leaving 9 bases between them. The germline V gene encodes CDR1 LNHDA and CDR2 SQIVND (reference sequence). The CDR3 has 11 residues. The chain's CDR3 is CASSLGEGYTF. The DNA of the CDR3 is TGTGCCAGTAGTCTAGGGGAAGGCTACACCTTC.

This clone was seen only a few times. The gene calls are TRBV7-6 and TRBJ2-7; 9 positions match TRBD1. The CDR3 consists of 14 residues. Trimming at V came to 1 base and at J to 5 bases, leaving 3 bases not matched to a gene. Germline V gene sequence: CDR1 SGHVS, CDR2 FNYEAQ. The CDR3: CASSLEGTGNEQYF. CDR3 nucleotides: TGTGCCAGCAGCTTAGAGGGGACAGGGAACGAGCAGTACTTC.

CDR3 bases: TGTGCTAGTGGCCCCGGACAGCCCTATGGCTACACCTTC. It encodes CASGPGQPYGYTF. The V gene is TRBV12-5, the J gene TRBJ1-2, with D perhaps TRBD1 (6 bases). CDR1 and CDR2 (germline): LGHNT, FRNRAP. V was shortened by 6 bases and J by 4 bases, with 12 bases between the two germline ends. This CDR3 has 13 amino acids.

This clone was seen many times. Other DNA sequences in the sample encode the same CDR3. The genes are TRBV6-1 and TRBJ2-2; TRBD1 matches at 7 bases. Germline CDR1 reads MNHNS; CDR2 reads SASEGT. The CDR3 contains 15 residues. The trim removed 7 bases at V and 2 bases at J, leaving 7 bases unmatched. CDR3 DNA sequence: TGTGCCAGCATAGAGGGGACAGATAACACCGGGGAGCTGTTTTTT. Translating it yields CASIEGTDNTGELFF.

The rearrangement joins TRBV4-2 to TRBJ2-1, with D possibly being TRBD2 (6 bases). The CDR3 is 17 residues long. Trimming removed 4 bases from V and 9 bases from J, with 25 bases in between. In germline, CDR1 is LGHNA, CDR2 YNFKEQ. The CDR3 here is CASSPEEGLGRRVEQFF. The DNA for the CDR3 is TGTGCCAGCAGCCCGGAGGAGGGATTGGGGCGGAGGGTTGAGCAGTTCTTC.

This clone was recorded many times. At the DNA level, this CDR3 is encoded by other sequences in the same sample as well. This sequence joins TRBV20-1 and TRBJ2-1; a possible D gene is TRBD2 (5 bases). This CDR3 is built from 11 residues. V lost 6 bases to trimming and J lost 8 bases, with 11 bases between them. Germline CDR1 is DFQATT and CDR2 is SNEGSKA (reference sequence). The CDR3 region has the DNA TGCAGTGCGGAACTAGAGGATGAGCAGTTCTTC. Translating gives CSAELEDEQFF.

The CDR3 bases are TGTGCCAGCACCTGGACAGGTTCCAATGGCTACACCTTC. Protein: CASTWTGSNGYTF. The chain joins TRBV12-3 or TRBV12-4 to TRBJ1-2; 7 bases fit TRBD1. This CDR3 is built from 13 residues. Trimming removed 7 bases from V and 6 bases from J; junction bases left unmatched: 8.

This clone is classed as medium-sized. The gene calls are TRBV20-1 and TRBJ2-7; 8 bases fit TRBD2. J gave up 1 base and V 6 bases, and 8 bases lay outside the gene matches. The CDR3 spans 14 residues. Germline assignment: CDR1 DFQATT and CDR2 SNEGSKA (reference sequence). As DNA, the CDR3 is TGCAGTGCCCGGGTTAGCGGGAATTCCTACGAGCAGTACTTC. Residues: CSARVSGNSYEQYF.